These T cell receptor beta chains were read from a single sample in a study of cytomegalovirus exposure and HLA in healthy donors. The protocol was immunoSEQ multiplex PCR, while the TCRdb copy is restricted to in-frame clones and leaves out a portion. The sample has 150,000 to 200,000 clones; roughly 77% are singletons. Material for sequencing was PBMCs. These receptors were collected from a woman aged 40 to 50 in good health and CMV-seropositive. Both conserved end residues are part of each CDR3. D genes are given only for firm matches. Clone size is stated in some rows and not others, as once, few, many or a class when expanded.

v_gene	abundance	d_gene	j_gene	CDR3aa	CDR3nt
TRBV6-5	few	NA	TRBJ2-5	CASSYSLGLETQYF	TGTGCCAGCAGTTACTCACTGGGCTTAGAGACCCAGTACTTC
TRBV18	NA	TRBD2	TRBJ2-7	CASSYTTGLAGGGYEQYF	TGTGCCAGCTCGTATACTACAGGACTAGCGGGAGGAGGATACGAGCAGTACTTC
TRBV7-2	few	TRBD1	TRBJ2-3	CASSLAGTASTDTQYF	TGTGCCAGCAGCTTAGCTGGGACAGCGAGCACAGATACGCAGTATTTT
TRBV2	NA	TRBD1	TRBJ2-2	CASSRDRVKSGELFF	TGTGCCAGCAGCCGGGACAGGGTAAAATCCGGGGAGCTGTTTTTT
TRBV5-8	NA	TRBD1	TRBJ2-7	CASSPGDRVIYEQYF	TGTGCCAGCAGCCCGGGCGACAGGGTGATCTACGAGCAGTACTTC
TRBV19	NA	TRBD2	TRBJ2-1	CASSLMAGGSRDEQFF	TGTGCCAGTAGTCTGATGGCGGGCGGGAGTCGTGATGAGCAGTTCTTC
TRBV5-4	few	NA	TRBJ1-2	CASSSPPGRDGYTF	TGTGCCAGCAGCTCTCCGCCGGGCAGGGATGGCTACACCTTC
TRBV6-1	NA	NA	TRBJ1-4	CASSGRGALTINEKLFF	TGTGCCAGCAGTGGGCGGGGTGCACTCACGATTAATGAAAAACTGTTTTTT
TRBV6-6	NA	TRBD1	TRBJ1-2	CASRNRGKFGYTF	TGTGCCAGCAGGAACAGGGGGAAGTTTGGCTACACCTTC
TRBV10-3	NA	TRBD1	TRBJ2-3	CAISDRIGQAVDTDTQYF	TGTGCCATCAGTGACCGAATTGGACAGGCGGTGGACACAGATACGCAGTATTTT
TRBV28	NA	TRBD1	TRBJ2-7	CASRGQGRYEQYF	TGTGCCAGCCGGGGACAGGGTAGGTACGAGCAGTACTTC
TRBV6-5	few	NA	TRBJ1-1	CASSYSIRVHTEAFF	TGTGCCAGCAGTTACTCGATCCGAGTCCACACTGAAGCTTTCTTT
TRBV29-1	NA	NA	TRBJ1-3	CSVTHSGGNTIYF	TGCAGCGTTACCCATTCGGGGGGAAACACCATATATTTT
TRBV5-5	NA	TRBD2	TRBJ2-1	CASSSGTSSYNEQFF	TGTGCCAGCAGTTCCGGGACTAGCTCCTACAATGAGCAGTTCTTC
TRBV5-1	NA	NA	TRBJ2-7	CASSLAGGSYEQYF	TGCGCCAGCAGCTTAGCGGGCGGCTCCTATGAGCAGTACTTC
TRBV27	NA	NA	TRBJ2-1	CASSLTAGPLNEQFF	TGTGCCAGCAGTTTGACAGCGGGCCCCCTCAATGAGCAGTTCTTC
TRBV19	few	NA	TRBJ2-5	CASSATRYQETQYF	TGTGCCAGTAGTGCGACACGGTACCAAGAGACCCAGTACTTC
TRBV5-1	few	NA	TRBJ2-7	CASSLGGDSYEQYF	TGCGCCAGCAGCTTGGGGGGGGACAGCTACGAGCAGTACTTC
TRBV19	NA	NA	TRBJ1-1	CASSYPGVTEAFF	TGTGCCAGTAGTTATCCAGGGGTGACTGAAGCTTTCTTT
TRBV27	once	NA	TRBJ2-7	CASSLHRTYEQYF	TGTGCCAGCAGTTTACACAGAACCTACGAGCAGTACTTC
TRBV10-2	NA	TRBD2	TRBJ2-7	CASRGGRREQYF	TGCGCCAGCAGGGGGGGGAGGAGGGAGCAGTACTTC
TRBV7-9	NA	NA	TRBJ2-1	CASSTASGSAYNEQFF	TGTGCCAGCAGTACCGCCAGTGGGAGTGCCTACAATGAGCAGTTCTTC
TRBV2	NA	TRBD1	TRBJ2-5	CASRGGTGQETQYF	TGTGCCAGCAGAGGGGGGACAGGGCAAGAGACCCAGTACTTC
TRBV6-1	once	NA	TRBJ2-2	CASSEVYDSGELFF	TGTGCCAGCAGTGAAGTTTATGACAGCGGGGAGCTGTTTTTT
TRBV28	NA	NA	TRBJ2-1	CASLGAYNEQFF	TGTGCCAGCTTAGGGGCGTACAATGAGCAGTTCTTC
TRBV2	NA	TRBD2	TRBJ2-3	CASSEILAGDTQYF	TGTGCCAGCAGTGAGATCCTAGCGGGAGATACGCAGTATTTT
TRBV27	few	TRBD1	TRBJ2-2	CASSEGARDTGELFF	TGTGCCAGCAGTGAGGGGGCGAGGGACACCGGGGAGCTGTTTTTT
TRBV11-2	NA	NA	TRBJ1-1	CASSLDLAGNTEAFF	TGTGCCAGCAGCTTAGATTTAGCCGGGAACACTGAAGCTTTCTTT